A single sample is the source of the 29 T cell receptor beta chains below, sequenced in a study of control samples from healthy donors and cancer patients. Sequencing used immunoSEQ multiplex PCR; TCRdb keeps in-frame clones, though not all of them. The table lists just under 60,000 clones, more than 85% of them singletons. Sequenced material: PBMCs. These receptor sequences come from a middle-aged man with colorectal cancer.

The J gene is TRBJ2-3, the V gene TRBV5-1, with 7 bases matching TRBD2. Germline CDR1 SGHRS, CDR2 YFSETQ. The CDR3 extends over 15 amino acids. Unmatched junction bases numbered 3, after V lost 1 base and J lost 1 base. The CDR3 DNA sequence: TGCGCCAGCAGCTTGTTCAGCGGGGGCACAGATACGCAGTATTTT. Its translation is CASSLFSGGTDTQYF.

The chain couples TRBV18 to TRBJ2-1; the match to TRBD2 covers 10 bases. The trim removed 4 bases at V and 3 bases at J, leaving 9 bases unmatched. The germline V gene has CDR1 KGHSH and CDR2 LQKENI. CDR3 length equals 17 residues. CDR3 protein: CASSHRTSGVGYNEQFF. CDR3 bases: TGTGCCAGCTCACACCGAACTAGCGGGGTGGGCTACAATGAGCAGTTCTTC.

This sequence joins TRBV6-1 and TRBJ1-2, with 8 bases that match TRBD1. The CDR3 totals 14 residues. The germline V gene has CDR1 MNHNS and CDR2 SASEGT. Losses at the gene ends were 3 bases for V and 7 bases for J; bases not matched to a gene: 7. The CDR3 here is CASSDRQGSSGYTF. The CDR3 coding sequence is TGTGCCAGCAGTGACCGACAGGGGAGTTCTGGCTACACCTTC.

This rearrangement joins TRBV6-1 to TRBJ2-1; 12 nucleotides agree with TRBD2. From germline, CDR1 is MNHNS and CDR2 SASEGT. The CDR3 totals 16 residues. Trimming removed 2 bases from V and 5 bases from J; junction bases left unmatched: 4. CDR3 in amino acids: CASSENPSGGDNEQFF. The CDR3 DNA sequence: TGTGCCAGCAGTGAAAATCCTAGCGGGGGGGACAATGAGCAGTTCTTC.

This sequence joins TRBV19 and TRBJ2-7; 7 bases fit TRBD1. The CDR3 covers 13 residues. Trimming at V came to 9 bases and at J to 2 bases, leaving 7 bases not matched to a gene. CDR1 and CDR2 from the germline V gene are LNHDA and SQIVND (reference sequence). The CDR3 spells CASQTGLTYEQYF. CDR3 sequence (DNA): TGTGCCAGCCAGACAGGGCTAACCTACGAGCAGTACTTC.

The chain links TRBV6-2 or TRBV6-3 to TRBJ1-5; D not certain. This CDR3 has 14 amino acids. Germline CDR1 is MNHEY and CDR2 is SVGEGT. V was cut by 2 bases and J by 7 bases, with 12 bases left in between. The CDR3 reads CASSYGSQGQPQHF. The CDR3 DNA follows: TGTGCCAGCAGTTACGGGTCTCAAGGGCAGCCCCAGCATTTT.

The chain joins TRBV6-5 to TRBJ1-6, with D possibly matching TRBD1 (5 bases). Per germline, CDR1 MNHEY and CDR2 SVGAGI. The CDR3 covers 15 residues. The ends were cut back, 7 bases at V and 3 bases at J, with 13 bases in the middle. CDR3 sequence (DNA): TGTGCCAGCACTTCGGGGGGGGACTATAATTCACCCCTCCACTTT. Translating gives CASTSGGDYNSPLHF.

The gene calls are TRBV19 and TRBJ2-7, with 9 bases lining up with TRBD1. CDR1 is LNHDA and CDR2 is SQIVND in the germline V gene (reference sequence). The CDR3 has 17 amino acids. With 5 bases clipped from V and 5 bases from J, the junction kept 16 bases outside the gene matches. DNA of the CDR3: TGTGCCAGTAGTCCCCGGGACAGGGCGTCTGCACTCCACGAGCAGTACTTC. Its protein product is CASSPRDRASALHEQYF.

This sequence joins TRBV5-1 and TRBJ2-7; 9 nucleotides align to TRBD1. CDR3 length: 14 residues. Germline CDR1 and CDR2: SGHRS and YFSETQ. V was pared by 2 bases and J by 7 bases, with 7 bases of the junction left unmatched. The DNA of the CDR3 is TGCGCCAGCAGCTTTGGGACAGGGCCGGGGGAGCAGTACTTC. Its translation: CASSFGTGPGEQYF.

The CDR3: CATSDAGRGNTGELFF. The CDR3, as DNA: TGTGCCACCAGTGATGCGGGACGGGGGAACACCGGGGAGCTGTTTTTT. The chain combines TRBV24-1 with TRBJ2-2; D may be TRBD2 (6 bases). This CDR3 has 16 residues. CDR1 is KGHDR, CDR2 SFDVKD, per germline. V was pared by 3 bases and J by 1 base, with 11 bases between.

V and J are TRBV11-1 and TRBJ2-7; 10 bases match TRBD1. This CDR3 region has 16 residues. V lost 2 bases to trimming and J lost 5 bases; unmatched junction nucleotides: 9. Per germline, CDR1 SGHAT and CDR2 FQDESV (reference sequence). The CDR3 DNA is TGTGCCAGCAGCTTACGGACAGGGGGAGTGTGGGACGAGCAGTACTTC. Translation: CASSLRTGGVWDEQYF.

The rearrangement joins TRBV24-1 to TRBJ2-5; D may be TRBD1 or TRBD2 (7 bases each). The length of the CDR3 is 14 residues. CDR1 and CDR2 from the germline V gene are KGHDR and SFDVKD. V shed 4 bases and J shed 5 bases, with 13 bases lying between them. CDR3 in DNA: TGTGCCACCAGTGACAGTCAGGGGGGGGAGACCCAGTACTTC. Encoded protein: CATSDSQGGETQYF.

In DNA form, the CDR3 reads TGTGCCTGGAACATTGTGCGACAGGCACCCCTCCACTTT. It is translated as CAWNIVRQAPLHF. The chain has TRBV30 and TRBJ1-6; tentatively, D is TRBD1 (6 bases). This CDR3 region has 13 residues. From germline, CDR1 is GTSNPN and CDR2 SVGIG (reference sequence). The V and J ends lost 4 bases and 11 bases respectively, with 15 bases between them.

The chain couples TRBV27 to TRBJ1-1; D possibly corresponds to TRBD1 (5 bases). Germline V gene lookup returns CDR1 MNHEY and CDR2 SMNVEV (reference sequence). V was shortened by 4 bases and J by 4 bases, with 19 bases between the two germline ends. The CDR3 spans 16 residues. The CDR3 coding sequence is TGTGCCAGCAGTTCCTACGGGCGGGGGTCGGCCACTGAAGCTTTCTTT. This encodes CASSSYGRGSATEAFF.

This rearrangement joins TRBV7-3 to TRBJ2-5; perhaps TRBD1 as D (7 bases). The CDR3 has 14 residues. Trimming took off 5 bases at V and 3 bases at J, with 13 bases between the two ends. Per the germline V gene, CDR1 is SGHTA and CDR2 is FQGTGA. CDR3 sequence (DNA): TGTGCCAGCAGCGCAGGGGGGCAGGAAGAGACCCAGTACTTC. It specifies CASSAGGQEETQYF.

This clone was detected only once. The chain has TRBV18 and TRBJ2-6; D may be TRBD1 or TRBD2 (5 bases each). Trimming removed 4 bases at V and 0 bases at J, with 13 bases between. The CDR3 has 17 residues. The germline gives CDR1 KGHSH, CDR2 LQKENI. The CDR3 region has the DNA TGTGCCAGCTCACGCTCCGGGACGACCTCTGGGGCCAACGTCCTGACTTTC. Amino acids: CASSRSGTTSGANVLTF.

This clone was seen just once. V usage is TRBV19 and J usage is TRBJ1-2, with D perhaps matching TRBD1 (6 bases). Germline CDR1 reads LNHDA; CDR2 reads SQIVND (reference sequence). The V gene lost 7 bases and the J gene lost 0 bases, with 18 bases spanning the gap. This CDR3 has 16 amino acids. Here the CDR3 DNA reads TGTGCCAGTACCCCAGCGATGGCAGGGGCTAACTATGGCTACACCTTC. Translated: CASTPAMAGANYGYTF.

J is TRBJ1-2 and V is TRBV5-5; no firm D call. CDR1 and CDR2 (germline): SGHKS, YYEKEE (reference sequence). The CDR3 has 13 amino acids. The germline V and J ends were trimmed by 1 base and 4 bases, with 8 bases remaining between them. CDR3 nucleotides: TGTGCCAGCAGCTTGACAGAATCCTATGGCTACACCTTC. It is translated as CASSLTESYGYTF.

The DNA for the CDR3 is TGTGCCAGCAGCTTAGATCGGAGGGCTGAAGCTTTCTTT. Protein product: CASSLDRRAEAFF. The chain joins TRBV11-2 to TRBJ1-1; D is undetermined. Germline CDR1 reads SGHAT; CDR2 reads FQNNGV. V gave up 0 bases and J gave up 6 bases, with 8 bases separating them. This CDR3 contains 13 residues.

The CDR3 DNA reads as TGCGCCAGCAGCTTAAAACAGGGAGACTATGGCTACACCTTC. This codes for CASSLKQGDYGYTF. The chain couples TRBV5-1 to TRBJ1-2; D is perhaps TRBD1 (6 bases). V was clipped by 2 bases and J by 3 bases, with 11 bases between them. The CDR3 extends over 14 amino acids. Germline assignment: CDR1 SGHRS and CDR2 YFSETQ. The full variable domain, rest sourced from reference TRBV5-1 and TRBJ1-2, is KAGVTQTPRYLIKTRGQQVTLSCSPISGHRSVSWYQQTPGQGLQFLFEYFSETQRNKGNFPGRFSGRQFSNSRSEMNVSTLELGDSALYLCASSLKQGDYGYTFGSGTRLTVV.

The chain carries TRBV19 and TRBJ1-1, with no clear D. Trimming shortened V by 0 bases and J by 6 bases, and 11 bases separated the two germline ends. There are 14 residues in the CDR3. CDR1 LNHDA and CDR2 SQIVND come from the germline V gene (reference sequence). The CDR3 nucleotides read TGTGCCAGTAGTATAGAGGGCAGAATGGCTGAAGCTTTCTTT. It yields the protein CASSIEGRMAEAFF.

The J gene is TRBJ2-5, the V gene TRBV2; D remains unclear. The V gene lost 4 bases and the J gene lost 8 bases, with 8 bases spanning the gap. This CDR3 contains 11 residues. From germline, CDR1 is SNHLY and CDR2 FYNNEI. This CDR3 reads CASSVDETQYF. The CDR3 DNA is TGTGCCAGCAGTGTAGATGAAACCCAGTACTTC.

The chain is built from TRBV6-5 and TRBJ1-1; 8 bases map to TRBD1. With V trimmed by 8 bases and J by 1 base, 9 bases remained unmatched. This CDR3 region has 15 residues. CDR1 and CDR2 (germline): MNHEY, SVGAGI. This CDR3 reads CASFDRGQANTEAFF. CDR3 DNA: TGTGCCAGCTTCGACAGGGGACAAGCGAACACTGAAGCTTTCTTT.

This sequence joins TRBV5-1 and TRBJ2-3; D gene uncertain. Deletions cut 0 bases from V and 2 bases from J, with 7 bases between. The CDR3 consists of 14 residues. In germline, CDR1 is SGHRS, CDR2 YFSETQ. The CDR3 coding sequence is TGCGCCAGCAGCTTGGGGGAACCCACAGATACGCAGTATTTT. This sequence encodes CASSLGEPTDTQYF.

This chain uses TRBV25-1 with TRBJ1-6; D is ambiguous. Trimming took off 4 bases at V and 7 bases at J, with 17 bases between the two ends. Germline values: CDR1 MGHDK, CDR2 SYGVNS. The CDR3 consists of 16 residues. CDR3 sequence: CASSGGRATRNSPLHF. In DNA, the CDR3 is TGTGCCAGCAGTGGGGGTAGGGCCACTCGGAATTCACCCCTCCACTTT.

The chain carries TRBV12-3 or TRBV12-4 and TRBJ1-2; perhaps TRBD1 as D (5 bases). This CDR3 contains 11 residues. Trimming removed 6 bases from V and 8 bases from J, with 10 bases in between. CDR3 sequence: CASRRGTGYTF. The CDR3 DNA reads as TGTGCCAGCAGACGAGGGACCGGCTACACCTTC.

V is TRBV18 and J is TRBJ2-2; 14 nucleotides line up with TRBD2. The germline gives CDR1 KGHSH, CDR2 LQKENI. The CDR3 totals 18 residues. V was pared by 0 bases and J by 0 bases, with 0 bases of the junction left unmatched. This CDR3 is CASSPPGLAGANTGELFF. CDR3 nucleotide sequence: TGTGCCAGCTCACCACCGGGACTAGCGGGGGCGAACACCGGGGAGCTGTTTTTT. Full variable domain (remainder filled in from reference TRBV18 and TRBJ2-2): NAGVMQNPRHLVRRRGQEARLRCSPMKGHSHVYWYRQLPEEGLKFMVYLQKENIIDESGMPKERFSAEFPKEGPSILRIQQVVRGDSAAYFCASSPPGLAGANTGELFFGEGSRLTVL.

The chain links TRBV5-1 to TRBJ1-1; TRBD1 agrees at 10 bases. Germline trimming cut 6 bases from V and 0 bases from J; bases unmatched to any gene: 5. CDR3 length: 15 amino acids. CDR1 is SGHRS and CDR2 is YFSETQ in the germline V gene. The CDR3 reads CASTKTGGMNTEAFF. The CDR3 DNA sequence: TGCGCCAGCACGAAGACAGGGGGCATGAACACTGAAGCTTTCTTT.

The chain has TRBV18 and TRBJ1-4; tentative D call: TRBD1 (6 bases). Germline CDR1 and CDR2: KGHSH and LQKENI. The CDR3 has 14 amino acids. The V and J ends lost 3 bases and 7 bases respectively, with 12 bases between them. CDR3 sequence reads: CASSPLGQPEKLFF. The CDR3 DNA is TGTGCCAGCTCACCCCTTGGACAGCCTGAAAAACTGTTTTTT. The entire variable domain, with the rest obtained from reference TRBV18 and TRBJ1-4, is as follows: NAGVMQNPRHLVRRRGQEARLRCSPMKGHSHVYWYRQLPEEGLKFMVYLQKENIIDESGMPKERFSAEFPKEGPSILRIQQVVRGDSAAYFCASSPLGQPEKLFFGSGTQLSVL.